Sequencing of this TCR beta chain was carried out in a study of blood T cells in healthy people across ages. Study context: About one barcoded TCR beta cDNA was captured per two T cells.

This clonotype was seen only once. Its antigen is as yet unknown. For the second PCR, which ran for about 7 to 11 cycles, a sample-barcoded 5' primer and a J-beta primer mix were used. TCRdb processed the 5' RACE reads anew with MiXCR; each CDR3 protein has one entry. The sample lists about 930,000 distinct CDR3 sequences, around 29% occurring once. Germline-derived CDR1 and CDR2 are DFQATT and SNEGSKA (reference sequence). The CDR3 runs to 11 residues. V lost 7 bases and J lost 4, with 11 bases in between. Study findings and constraints: The donors' CMV status was not determined, possibly confounding changes in expanded clonotypes. Correlation between TCR beta diversity and naive T cell percentage was strong.

These same data were also listed under a study on T cells of mothers and their children.

This receptor was taken from a woman aged 40-49 years in good health. This sequence joins TRBV20-1 and TRBJ2-7, with D perhaps TRBD2 (6 bases). Source material: blood. CDR3 protein: CSVERVYEQYF. The CDR3 nucleotides read TGCAGTGTTGAGCGGGTGTACGAGCAGTACTTC.